This TCR beta chain was sequenced for a study of identical twins. Overall study findings and caveats: Out-of-frame alpha sequences shared by twins were enriched for low generation probability.

The sample holds a few counts of this clonotype. What it binds is unknown. TCRdb recomputed calls from the 5' RACE reads with MiXCR, one row per CDR3 protein. The table includes approximately 550,000 distinct CDR3 sequences, around 22% detected once. The same specimen was also included in a second study, on yellow fever vaccine responses in identical twins.

Sequenced material: CD4+ T cells sorted from blood. The TCR comes from a woman in her late teens or twenties in good health.

The CDR3 nucleotides read TGTGCCAGCTCACCACCGGGACAAACCTACGAGCAGTACTTC. Its protein is CASSPPGQTYEQYF. This chain uses TRBV18 with TRBJ2-7; TRBD1 is a possible D gene (6 bases). V was clipped by 0 bases and J by 2 bases, with 8 bases between them. The V gene's germline CDR1 is KGHSH and CDR2 LQKENI. The CDR3 covers 14 residues.